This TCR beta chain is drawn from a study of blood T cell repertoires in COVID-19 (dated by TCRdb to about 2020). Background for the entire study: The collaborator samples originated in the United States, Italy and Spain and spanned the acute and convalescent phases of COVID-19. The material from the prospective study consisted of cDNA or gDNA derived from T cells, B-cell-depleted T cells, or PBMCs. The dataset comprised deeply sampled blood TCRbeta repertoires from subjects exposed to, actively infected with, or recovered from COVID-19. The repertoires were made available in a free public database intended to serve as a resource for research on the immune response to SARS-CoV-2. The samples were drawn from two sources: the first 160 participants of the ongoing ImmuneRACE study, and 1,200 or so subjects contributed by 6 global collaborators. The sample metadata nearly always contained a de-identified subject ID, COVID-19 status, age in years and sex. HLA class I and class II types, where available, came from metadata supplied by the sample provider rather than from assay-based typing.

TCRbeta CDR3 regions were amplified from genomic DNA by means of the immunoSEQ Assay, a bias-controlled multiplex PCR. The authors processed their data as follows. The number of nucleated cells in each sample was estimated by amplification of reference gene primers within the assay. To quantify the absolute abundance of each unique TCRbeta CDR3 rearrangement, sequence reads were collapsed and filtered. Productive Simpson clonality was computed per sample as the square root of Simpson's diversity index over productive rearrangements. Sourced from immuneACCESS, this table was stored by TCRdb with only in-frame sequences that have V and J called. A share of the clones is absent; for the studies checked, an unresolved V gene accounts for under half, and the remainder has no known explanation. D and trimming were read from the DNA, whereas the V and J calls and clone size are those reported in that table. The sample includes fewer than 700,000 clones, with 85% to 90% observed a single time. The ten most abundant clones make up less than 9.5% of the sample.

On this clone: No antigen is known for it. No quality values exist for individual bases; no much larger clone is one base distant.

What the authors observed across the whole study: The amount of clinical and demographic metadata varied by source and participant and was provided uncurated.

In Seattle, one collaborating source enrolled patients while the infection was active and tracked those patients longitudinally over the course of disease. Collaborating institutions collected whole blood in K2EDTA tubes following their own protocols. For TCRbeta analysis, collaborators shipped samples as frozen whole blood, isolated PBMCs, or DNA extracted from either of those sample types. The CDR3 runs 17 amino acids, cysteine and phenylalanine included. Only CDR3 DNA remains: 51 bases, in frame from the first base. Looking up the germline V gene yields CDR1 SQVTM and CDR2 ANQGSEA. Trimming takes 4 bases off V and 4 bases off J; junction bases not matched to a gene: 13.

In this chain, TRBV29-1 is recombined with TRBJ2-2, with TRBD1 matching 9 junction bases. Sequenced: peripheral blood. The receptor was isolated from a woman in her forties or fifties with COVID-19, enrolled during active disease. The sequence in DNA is TGCAGCGTTGTGGTCTCAGGGGGACAGGGTCGCACCGGGGAGCTGTTTTTT. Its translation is CSVVVSGGQGRTGELFF.